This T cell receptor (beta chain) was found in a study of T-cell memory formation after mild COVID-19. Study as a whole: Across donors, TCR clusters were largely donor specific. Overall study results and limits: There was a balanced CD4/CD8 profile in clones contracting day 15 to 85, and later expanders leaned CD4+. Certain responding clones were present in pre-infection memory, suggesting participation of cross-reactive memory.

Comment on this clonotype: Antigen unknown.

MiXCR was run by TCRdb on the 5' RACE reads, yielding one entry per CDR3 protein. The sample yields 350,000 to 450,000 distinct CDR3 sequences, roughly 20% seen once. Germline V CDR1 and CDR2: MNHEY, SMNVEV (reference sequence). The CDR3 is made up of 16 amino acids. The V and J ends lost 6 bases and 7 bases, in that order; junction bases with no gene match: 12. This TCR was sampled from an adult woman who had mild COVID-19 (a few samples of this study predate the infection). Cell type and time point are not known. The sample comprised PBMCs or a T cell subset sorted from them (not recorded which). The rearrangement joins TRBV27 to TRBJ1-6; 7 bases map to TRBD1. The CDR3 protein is CASRIVTAGGNSPLHF. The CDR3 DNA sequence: TGTGCCAGCAGAATTGTCACGGCAGGGGGGAATTCACCCCTCCACTTT.